The present T cell receptor beta chain was sequenced within a study of shared clonotypes between healthy human individuals. Study results and caveats: Apart from blood, nothing was sampled; tissue repertoires likely differ. Among four donors, approximately 5% of naive CD4 clonotypes were found in common.

Partitioning of CD4+ cells yielded a CD45RA+ naive subset and a CD45RA-negative memory subset. The germline CDR1 and CDR2 sequences are SEHNR and FQNEAQ (reference sequence). V lost 6 bases, J lost 5 bases, and 7 bases stayed unmatched. The CDR3 extends over 14 amino acids. Regarding this clone: As yet, its antigen is unknown.

This was a deep-level run. Using immunoSEQ multiplex PCR, the repertoire was profiled, and TCRdb retains in-frame clones only, with some absent. The sample records about 600,000 clones, approximately 97% being singletons. This sequence originates from a woman aged 30 to 39 in good health. The sequenced sample was naive CD4+ T cells sorted from blood. The subset was: CD45RA+ positively selected. J is TRBJ2-1 and V is TRBV7-9, with 7 bases lining up with TRBD1. The CDR3 nucleotides are TGTGCCAGCAGTCTACAGGGGCCTGACAATGAGCAGTTCTTC. Amino acids: CASSLQGPDNEQFF.